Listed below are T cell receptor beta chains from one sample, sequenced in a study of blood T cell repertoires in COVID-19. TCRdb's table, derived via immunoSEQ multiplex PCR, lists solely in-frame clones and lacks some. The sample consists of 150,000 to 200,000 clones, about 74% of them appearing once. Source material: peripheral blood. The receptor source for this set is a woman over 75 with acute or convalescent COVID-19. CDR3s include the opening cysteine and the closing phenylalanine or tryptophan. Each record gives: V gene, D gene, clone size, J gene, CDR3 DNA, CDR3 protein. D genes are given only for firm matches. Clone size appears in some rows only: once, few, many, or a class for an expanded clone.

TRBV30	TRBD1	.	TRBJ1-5	TGTGCCTGGCAAAACAGGGGGCGTCTCAATCAGCCCCAGCATTTT	CAWQNRGRLNQPQHF
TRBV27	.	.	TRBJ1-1	TGTGCCAGCAGTCCCCACCACATGAACACTGAAGCTTTCTTT	CASSPHHMNTEAFF
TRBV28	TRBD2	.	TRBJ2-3	TGTGCCAGCAGAGTAGCGGGAGGGCCAGCAGATACGCAGTATTTT	CASRVAGGPADTQYF
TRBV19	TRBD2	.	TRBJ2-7	TGTGCCAGTAGTACCGGGACTAGCGGGAGCTTCTACGAGCAGTACTTC	CASSTGTSGSFYEQYF
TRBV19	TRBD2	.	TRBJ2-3	TGTGCCAGCCGGGGACTAGCGACAGATACGCAGTATTTT	CASRGLATDTQYF
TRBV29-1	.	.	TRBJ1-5	TGCAGCGTTGAGCTCGGGGGAGGGCAGCCCCAGCATTTT	CSVELGGGQPQHF
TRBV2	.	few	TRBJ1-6	TGTGCCAGCAGTGGCGATTCACCCCTCCACTTT	CASSGDSPLHF
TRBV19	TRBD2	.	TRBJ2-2	TGTGCCAGCGAACGGGGGGAGGGCACCGGGGAGCTGTTTTTT	CASERGEGTGELFF
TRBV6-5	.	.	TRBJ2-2	TGTGCCAGCAGTTACTCCAGGGGGGCCGAGGCCGGGGAGCTGTTTTTT	CASSYSRGAEAGELFF
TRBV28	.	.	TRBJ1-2	TGTGCCAGCAGTTCCCCCCATGGGGGGGATGGCTACACCTTC	CASSSPHGGDGYTF
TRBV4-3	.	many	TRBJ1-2	TGCGCCAGCAGCCAAGATTTTATAGAACAGTATGGCTACACCTTC	CASSQDFIEQYGYTF
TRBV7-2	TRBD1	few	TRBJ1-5	TGTGCCAGCAGCCCAACAGTTCAGACAGGGAGGCCCCAGCATTTT	CASSPTVQTGRPQHF
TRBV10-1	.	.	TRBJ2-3	TGCGCCAGCAGTGAATTTCTGGGGCATACTCCAGATACGCAGTATTTT	CASSEFLGHTPDTQYF
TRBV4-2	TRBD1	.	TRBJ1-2	TGTGCCAGCAGCCAGGGGGGACAGGGGACCGCTAACTATGGCTACACCTTC	CASSQGGQGTANYGYTF
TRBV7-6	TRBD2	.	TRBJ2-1	TGTGCCAGCAGCCAACTAGCGGGAGGATACAATGAGCAGTTCTTC	CASSQLAGGYNEQFF
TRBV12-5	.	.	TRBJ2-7	TGTGCTAGTGTCCAGGGATACGAGCAGTACTTC	CASVQGYEQYF
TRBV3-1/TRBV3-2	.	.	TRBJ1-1	TGTGCCAGCAGCCCACTACAGGGTTACACTGAAGCTTTCTTT	CASSPLQGYTEAFF
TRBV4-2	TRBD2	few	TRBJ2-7	TGTGCCAGCAGCCAAGAGGTCAGCGCGGGAGGGCCGCTCGAGCAGTACTTC	CASSQEVSAGGPLEQYF
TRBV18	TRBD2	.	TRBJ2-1	TGTGCCAGCTCACCACCTCCTAGCGGGGTCTACAATGAGCAGTTCTTC	CASSPPPSGVYNEQFF
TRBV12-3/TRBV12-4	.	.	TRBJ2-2	TGTGCCAGCAGTTTAAAACAAACCGGGGAGCTGTTTTTT	CASSLKQTGELFF
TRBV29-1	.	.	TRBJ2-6	TGCAGCGGAAGCCTCCCCGGTGCTGGGGCCAACGTCCTGACTTTC	CSGSLPGAGANVLTF
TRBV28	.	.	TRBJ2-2	TGTGCCAGCAGTACCCCAGGGAGGACCGCGAACACCGGGGAGCTGTTTTTT	CASSTPGRTANTGELFF
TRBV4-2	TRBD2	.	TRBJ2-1	TGTGCCAGCAGTCCTTCTAGCGGGAGGGGAAATGAGCAGTTCTTC	CASSPSSGRGNEQFF
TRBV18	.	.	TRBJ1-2	TGTGCCAGCTCACCAGTCGTCGCAGGGGACGCTAACTATGGCTACACCTTC	CASSPVVAGDANYGYTF
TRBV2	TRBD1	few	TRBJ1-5	TGTGCCAGCAGCTACACAGGGGATCAGCCCCAGCATTTT	CASSYTGDQPQHF
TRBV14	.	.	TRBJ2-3	TGTGCCAGCAGCCAGTACACAGATACGCAGTATTTT	CASSQYTDTQYF
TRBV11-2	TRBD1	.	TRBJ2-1	TGTGCCAGCAGCTTAGGCGGGAGACAGGGGGGTCGTGAGCAGTTCTTC	CASSLGGRQGGREQFF
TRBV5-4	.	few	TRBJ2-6	TGTGCCAGCAGCCTAACCCCCCCCGGGGCCAACGTCCTGACTTTC	CASSLTPPGANVLTF
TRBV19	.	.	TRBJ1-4	TGTGCCAGTAGTCACCCCGGGGGAGCTAATGAAAAACTGTTTTTT	CASSHPGGANEKLFF
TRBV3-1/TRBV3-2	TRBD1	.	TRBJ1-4	TGTGCCAGCAGCAGAAGCGAGACAGGGGTTGAAAAACTGTTTTTT	CASSRSETGVEKLFF
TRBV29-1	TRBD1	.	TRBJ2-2	TGCAGCGGGGGGACAGGGCACACCGGGGAGCTGTTTTTT	CSGGTGHTGELFF
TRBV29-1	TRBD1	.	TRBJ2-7	TGCAGCGCTAAGGGGGCTAGCTACGAGCAGTACTTC	CSAKGASYEQYF
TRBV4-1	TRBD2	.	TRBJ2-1	TGCGCCAGCAGCCAAGGACTAGCGGGAGGGCCGTCTATCAATGAGCAGTTCTTC	CASSQGLAGGPSINEQFF
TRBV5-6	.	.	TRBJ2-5	TGTGCCAGCAGCTTGGGCGGAGGCGGGGAGACCCAGTACTTC	CASSLGGGGETQYF
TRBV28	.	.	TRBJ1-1	TGTGCCAGCAGGCCTACAGGGAGAAGCACTGAAGCTTTCTTT	CASRPTGRSTEAFF
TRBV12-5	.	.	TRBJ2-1	TGTGCTAGTGGTCCCCGTGTTGGGACATTTTACAATGAGCAGTTCTTC	CASGPRVGTFYNEQFF
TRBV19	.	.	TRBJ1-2	TGTGCCAGTAGTATTCGGTATGGCTACACCTTC	CASSIRYGYTF
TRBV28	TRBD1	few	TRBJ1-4	TGTGCCAGCAGAGGGGGACAGGGGGCGTTGTCTGAAAAACTGTTTTTT	CASRGGQGALSEKLFF
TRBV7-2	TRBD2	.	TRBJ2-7	TGTGCCAGCAGCTGGGACGGCACTAGCGACTACGAGCAGTACTTC	CASSWDGTSDYEQYF
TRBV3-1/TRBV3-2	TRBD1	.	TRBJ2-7	TGTGCCAGCAGCCAGGCGACAGGGGGCTACTACGAGCAGTACTTC	CASSQATGGYYEQYF
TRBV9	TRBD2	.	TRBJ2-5	TGTGCCAGCAGCGTAGGGGCAGCGGGATGGGAACGGGAGACCCAGTACTTC	CASSVGAAGWERETQYF
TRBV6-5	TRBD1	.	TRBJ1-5	TGTGCCAGCAGCATATTACAGGGGGTAGGGCAGCCCCAGCATTTT	CASSILQGVGQPQHF
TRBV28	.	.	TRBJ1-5	TGTGCCAGCAGTTTGGGGGGGAGCAACGCTGGGCCCCAGCATTTT	CASSLGGSNAGPQHF
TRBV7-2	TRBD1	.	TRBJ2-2	TGTGCCAGCAGCTTAGGAGGGGACAGGGGCGCCGGGGAGCTGTTTTTT	CASSLGGDRGAGELFF
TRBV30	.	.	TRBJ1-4	TGTGCCTGGGGAACAGAAAATGAAAAACTGTTTTTT	CAWGTENEKLFF
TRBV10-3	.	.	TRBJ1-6	TGTGCCATCAGTGCGGAGTATAATTCACCCCTCCACTTT	CAISAEYNSPLHF
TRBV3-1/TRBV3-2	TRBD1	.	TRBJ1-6	TGTGCCAGCAGCCAACAACTCATCAGGGGGACAGCCCCTTCACCCCTCCACTTT	CASSQQLIRGTAPSPLHF
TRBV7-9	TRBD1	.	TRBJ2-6	TGTGCCAGCAGCTCAGGGGGCCTAGGTGGGGCCAACGTCCTGACTTTC	CASSSGGLGGANVLTF
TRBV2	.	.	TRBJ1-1	TGTGCCAGCAGTGAGGGCATTTACACTGAAGCTTTCTTT	CASSEGIYTEAFF
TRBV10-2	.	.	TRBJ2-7	TGCGCCACCCAGGGAAGAATGGGGGAGCAGTACTTC	CATQGRMGEQYF